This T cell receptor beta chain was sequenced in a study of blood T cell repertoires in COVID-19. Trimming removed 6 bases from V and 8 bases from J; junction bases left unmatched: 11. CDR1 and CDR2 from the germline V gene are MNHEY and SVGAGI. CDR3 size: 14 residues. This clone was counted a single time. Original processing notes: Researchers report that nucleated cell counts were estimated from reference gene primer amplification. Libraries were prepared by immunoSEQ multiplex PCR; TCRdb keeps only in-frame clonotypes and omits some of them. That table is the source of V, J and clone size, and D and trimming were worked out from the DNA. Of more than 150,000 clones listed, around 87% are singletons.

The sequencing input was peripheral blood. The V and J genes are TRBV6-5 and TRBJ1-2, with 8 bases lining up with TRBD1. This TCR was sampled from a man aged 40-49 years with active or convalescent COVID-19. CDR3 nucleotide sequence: TGTGCCAGCAGCCCCCAGGGACAGGCGCGGGGCTACACCTTC. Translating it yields CASSPQGQARGYTF.